The 11 T cell receptor beta chains below come from one sample, sequenced in a study of shared clonotypes between healthy human individuals. Generated by immunoSEQ multiplex PCR, the TCRdb table keeps only in-frame clones and is missing some. This sample has under 1,100,000 clones, with under 80% found just once. Material for sequencing was memory CD4+ T cells sorted from blood. The subset was: CD45RA-negative fraction. The receptors originated from a man aged 18 to 30 in good health.

V is TRBV4-1 and J is TRBJ1-5, with unresolved D. The CDR3 is 17 amino acids. Per the germline V gene, CDR1 is MGHRA and CDR2 is YSYEKL. Between the trimmed V and J ends, which lost 0 bases and 4 bases, there was a span of 16 bases. CDR3 amino acids: CASSQEPLGRKNQPQHF. The CDR3 nucleotides are TGCGCCAGCAGCCAAGAACCCCTCGGACGGAAGAATCAGCCCCAGCATTTT.

This clone was picked up a small number of times. The chain joins TRBV10-2 to TRBJ1-3; TRBD1 agrees at 7 bases. This CDR3 has 14 amino acids. Germline V gene lookup returns CDR1 WSHSY and CDR2 SAAADI. The ends lost 8 bases at V and 2 bases at J; junction bases unmatched: 6. The CDR3 here is CASGMTGTGNTIYF. CDR3 DNA: TGCGCCAGCGGAATGACAGGGACTGGAAACACCATATATTTT.

For the CDR3, the DNA is TGTGCCAGCAGTGATTGGTACGAAGGCGGGACAATCGGAGACGAGCAGTACTTC. Amino acids: CASSDWYEGGTIGDEQYF. The chain is built from TRBV25-1 and TRBJ2-7; perhaps D is TRBD1 or TRBD2 (6 bases each). The CDR3 covers 18 residues. The V gene's germline CDR1 is MGHDK and CDR2 SYGVNS. V was pared by 3 bases and J by 5 bases, with 26 bases between.

The chain carries TRBV6-5 and TRBJ2-2; weak D call: TRBD1 (5 bases). Germline values: CDR1 MNHEY, CDR2 SVGAGI. The CDR3 is made up of 16 amino acids. V lost 2 bases, J lost 5 bases, and 15 bases lay in between. CDR3 loop: CASSYPRQRGTGELFF. The CDR3 nucleotides read TGTGCCAGCAGTTACCCGCGACAAAGGGGAACCGGGGAGCTGTTTTTT.

As to this clone: Other DNA sequences in the same sample also yield this CDR3. In DNA, the CDR3 is TGTGCCATCAGTGGTGACAGGAGGGAGACCCAGTACTTC. Protein: CAISGDRRETQYF. The chain has TRBV10-3 and TRBJ2-5; the D gene is possibly TRBD1 (6 bases). This CDR3 spans 13 amino acids. Germline-derived CDR1 and CDR2 are ENHRY and SYGVKD. V lost 4 bases to trimming and J lost 5 bases, with 11 bases between them.

The J gene is TRBJ1-2, the V gene TRBV6-6; D is possibly TRBD1 (5 bases). Per the germline V gene, CDR1 is MNHNY and CDR2 is SVGAGI (reference sequence). The CDR3 spans 13 residues. Trimming left V 5 bases short and J 6 bases short, with 13 bases between. CDR3 in DNA: TGTGCCAGCAGTACCAGGGTCCTTAATGGCTACACCTTC. Its protein product is CASSTRVLNGYTF.

The chain links TRBV7-2 to TRBJ2-7; 7 nucleotides match TRBD2. CDR3 size: 16 residues. V lost 0 bases, J lost 2 bases, and 7 bases stayed unmatched. Germline lookup yields CDR1 SGHTA and CDR2 FQGNSA. The chain's CDR3 is CASSLAAGGSPYEQYF. The CDR3 DNA follows: TGTGCCAGCAGCTTAGCTGCGGGCGGGAGTCCCTACGAGCAGTACTTC.

The chain is built from TRBV18 and TRBJ1-2, with a tentative D call TRBD1 (5 bases). Germline CDR1 reads KGHSH; CDR2 reads LQKENI. The CDR3 extends over 13 amino acids. Deletions cut 1 base from V and 8 bases from J, with 11 bases between. The CDR3, as DNA: TGTGCCAGCTCACCACAACAAGGGGAAGGCTACACCTTC. This encodes CASSPQQGEGYTF.

V and J are TRBV2 and TRBJ2-3; D may be TRBD2 (6 bases). Germline V gene data show CDR1 as SNHLY and CDR2 as FYNNEI. The length of the CDR3 is 13 residues. Trimming cost V 6 bases and J 2 bases, with 9 bases left between them. CDR3 bases: TGTGCCAGCAGGAGACTAGACACAGATACGCAGTATTTT. The encoded protein is CASRRLDTDTQYF.

As to this clone: At the DNA level, this CDR3 is encoded by other sequences in the same sample as well. This sequence joins TRBV28 and TRBJ2-3; tentative D call: TRBD1 (5 bases). V was clipped by 3 bases and J by 0 bases, with 13 bases between them. CDR3 length: 16 amino acids. CDR1 is MDHEN and CDR2 is SYDVKM in the germline V gene. This CDR3 reads CASSLVAAGSTDTQYF. The CDR3 region has the DNA TGTGCCAGCAGTTTGGTCGCGGCAGGGAGCACAGATACGCAGTATTTT.

The V gene is TRBV6-1, the J gene TRBJ2-2, with 8 nucleotides matching TRBD1. The trim removed 6 bases at V and 4 bases at J, leaving 7 bases unmatched. Per germline, CDR1 MNHNS and CDR2 SASEGT. The CDR3 extends over 15 amino acids. The chain's CDR3 is CASSIRGRITGELFF. Here the CDR3 DNA reads TGTGCCAGCAGCATCAGGGGGCGCATCACCGGGGAGCTGTTTTTT.